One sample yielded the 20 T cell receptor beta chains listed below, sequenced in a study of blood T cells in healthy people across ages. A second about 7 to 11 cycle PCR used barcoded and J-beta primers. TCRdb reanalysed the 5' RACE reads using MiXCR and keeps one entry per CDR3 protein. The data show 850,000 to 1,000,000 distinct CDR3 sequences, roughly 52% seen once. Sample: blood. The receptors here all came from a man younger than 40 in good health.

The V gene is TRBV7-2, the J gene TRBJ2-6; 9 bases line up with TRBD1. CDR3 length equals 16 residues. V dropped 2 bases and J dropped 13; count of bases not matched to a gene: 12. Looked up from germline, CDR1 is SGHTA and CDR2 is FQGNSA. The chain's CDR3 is CASSLYRGQGAPVLTF. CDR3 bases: TGTGCCAGCAGCTTATATAGGGGACAGGGTGCTCCGGTCCTGACTTTC. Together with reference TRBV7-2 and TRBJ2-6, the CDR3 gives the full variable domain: GAGVSQSPSNKVTEKGKDVELRCDPISGHTALYWYRQSLGQGLEFLIYFQGNSAPDKSGLPSDRFSAERTGGSVSTLTIQRTQQEDSAVYLCASSLYRGQGAPVLTFGAGSRLTVL.

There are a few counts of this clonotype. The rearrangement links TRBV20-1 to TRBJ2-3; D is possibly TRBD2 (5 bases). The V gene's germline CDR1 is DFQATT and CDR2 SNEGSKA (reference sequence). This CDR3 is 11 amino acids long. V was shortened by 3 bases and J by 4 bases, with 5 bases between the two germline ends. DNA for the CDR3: TGCAGTGCTAGCGGGGCAGATACGCAGTATTTT. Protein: CSASGADTQYF.

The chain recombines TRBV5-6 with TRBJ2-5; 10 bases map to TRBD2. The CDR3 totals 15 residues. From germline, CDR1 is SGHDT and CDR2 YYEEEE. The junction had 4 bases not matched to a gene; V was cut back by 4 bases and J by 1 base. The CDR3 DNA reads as TGTGCCAGCAGCCCACTAGCGGGGTTCCAAGAGACCCAGTACTTC. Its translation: CASSPLAGFQETQYF.

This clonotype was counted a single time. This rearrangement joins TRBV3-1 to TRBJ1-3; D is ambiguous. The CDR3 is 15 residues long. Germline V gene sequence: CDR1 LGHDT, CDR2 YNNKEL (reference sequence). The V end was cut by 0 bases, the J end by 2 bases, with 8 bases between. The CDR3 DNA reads TGTGCCAGCAGCCAAGAAAAACGGCCTGGAAACACCATATATTTT. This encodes CASSQEKRPGNTIYF.

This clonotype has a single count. Here the CDR3 reads CASSPGGSAPLHF. As DNA, the CDR3 is TGTGCCAGCAGCCCCGGGGGCTCGGCACCCCTCCACTTT. The chain recombines TRBV7-2 with TRBJ1-6; maybe TRBD1 (6 bases). V gave up 5 bases and J gave up 11 bases, with 13 bases separating them. The CDR3 spans 13 residues. Germline-derived CDR1 and CDR2 are SGHTA and FQGNSA.

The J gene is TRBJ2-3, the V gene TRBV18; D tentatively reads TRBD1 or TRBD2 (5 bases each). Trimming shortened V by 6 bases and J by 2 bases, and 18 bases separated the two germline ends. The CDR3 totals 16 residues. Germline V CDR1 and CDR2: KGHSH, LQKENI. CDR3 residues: CASSFSGTKNTDTQYF. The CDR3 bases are TGTGCCAGCTCTTTCTCCGGGACGAAAAACACAGATACGCAGTATTTT.

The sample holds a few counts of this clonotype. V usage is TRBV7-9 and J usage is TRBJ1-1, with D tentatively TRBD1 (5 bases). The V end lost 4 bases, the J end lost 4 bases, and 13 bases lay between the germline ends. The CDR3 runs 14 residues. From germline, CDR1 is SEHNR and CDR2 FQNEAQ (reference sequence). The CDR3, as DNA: TGTGCCAGCAGCTACGGGCAGGGAGGCACTGAAGCTTTCTTT. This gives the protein CASSYGQGGTEAFF.

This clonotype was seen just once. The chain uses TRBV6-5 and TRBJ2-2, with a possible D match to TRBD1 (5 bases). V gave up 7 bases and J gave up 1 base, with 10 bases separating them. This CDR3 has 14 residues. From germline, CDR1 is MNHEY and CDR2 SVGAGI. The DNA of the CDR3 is TGTGCCAGCACCAGGGCCCTGAACACCGGGGAGCTGTTTTTT. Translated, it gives CASTRALNTGELFF.

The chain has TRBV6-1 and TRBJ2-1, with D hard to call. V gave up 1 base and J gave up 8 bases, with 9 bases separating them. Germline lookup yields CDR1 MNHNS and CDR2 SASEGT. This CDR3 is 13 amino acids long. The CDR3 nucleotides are TGTGCCAGCAGTGAAGGCGGTCGATATGAGCAGTTCTTC. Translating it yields CASSEGGRYEQFF.

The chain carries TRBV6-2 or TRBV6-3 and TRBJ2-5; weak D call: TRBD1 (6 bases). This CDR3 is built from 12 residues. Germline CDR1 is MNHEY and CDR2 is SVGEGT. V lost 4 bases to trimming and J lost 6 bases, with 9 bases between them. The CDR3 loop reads CASSSDRQTQYF. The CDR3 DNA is TGTGCCAGCAGTTCGGACAGACAGACCCAGTACTTC.

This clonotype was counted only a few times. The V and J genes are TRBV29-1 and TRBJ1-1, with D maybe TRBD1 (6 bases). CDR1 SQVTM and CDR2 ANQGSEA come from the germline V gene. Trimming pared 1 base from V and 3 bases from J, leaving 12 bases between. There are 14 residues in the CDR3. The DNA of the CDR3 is TGCAGCGTTGAAGTGGGAGGGGGTTACACTGAAGCTTTCTTT. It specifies CSVEVGGGYTEAFF.

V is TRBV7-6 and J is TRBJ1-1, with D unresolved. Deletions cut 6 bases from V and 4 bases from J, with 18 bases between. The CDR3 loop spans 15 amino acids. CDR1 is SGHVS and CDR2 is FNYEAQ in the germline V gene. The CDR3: CASRTRVRIITEAFF. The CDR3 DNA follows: TGTGCCAGCAGGACCCGGGTGAGGATTATCACTGAAGCTTTCTTT.

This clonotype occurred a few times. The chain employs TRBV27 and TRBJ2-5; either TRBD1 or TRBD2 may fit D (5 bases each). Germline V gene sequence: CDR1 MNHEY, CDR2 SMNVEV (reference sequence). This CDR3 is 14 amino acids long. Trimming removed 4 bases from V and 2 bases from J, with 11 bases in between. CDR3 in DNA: TGTGCCAGCAGTTGGGGTGGGGGACAAGAGACCCAGTACTTC. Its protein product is CASSWGGGQETQYF.

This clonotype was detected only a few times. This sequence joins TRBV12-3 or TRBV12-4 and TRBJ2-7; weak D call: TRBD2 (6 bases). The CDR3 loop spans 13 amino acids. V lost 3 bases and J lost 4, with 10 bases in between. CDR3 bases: TGTGCCAGCAGTTTCGGGAGACAGTACGAGCAGTACTTC. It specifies CASSFGRQYEQYF.

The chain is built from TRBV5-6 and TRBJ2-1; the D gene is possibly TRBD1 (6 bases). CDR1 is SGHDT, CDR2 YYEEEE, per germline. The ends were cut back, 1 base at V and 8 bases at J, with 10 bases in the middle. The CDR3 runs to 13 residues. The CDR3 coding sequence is TGTGCCAGCAGCTTGTACAGGGTCGATGAGCAGTTCTTC. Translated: CASSLYRVDEQFF.

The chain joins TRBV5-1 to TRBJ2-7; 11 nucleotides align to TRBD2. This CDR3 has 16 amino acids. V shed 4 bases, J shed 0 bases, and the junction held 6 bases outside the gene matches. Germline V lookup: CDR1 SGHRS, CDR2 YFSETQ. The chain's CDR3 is CASSRGGLADSYEQYF. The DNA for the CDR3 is TGCGCCAGCAGCCGGGGGGGACTAGCGGACTCCTACGAGCAGTACTTC.

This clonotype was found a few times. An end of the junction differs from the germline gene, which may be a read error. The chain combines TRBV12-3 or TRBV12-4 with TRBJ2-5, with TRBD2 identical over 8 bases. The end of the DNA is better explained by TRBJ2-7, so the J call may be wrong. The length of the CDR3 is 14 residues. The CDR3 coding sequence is TGTGCCAGCAGTGTAGCGGGGCCGGGATACGAGCAGTACTTC. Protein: CASSVAGPGYEQYF.

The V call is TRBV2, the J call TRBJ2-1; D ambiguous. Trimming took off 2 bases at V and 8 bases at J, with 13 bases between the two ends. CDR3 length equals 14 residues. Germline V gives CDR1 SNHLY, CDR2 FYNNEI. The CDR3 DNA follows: TGTGCCAGCAGTGAAATGTCCATCCCCGATGAGCAGTTCTTC. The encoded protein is CASSEMSIPDEQFF.

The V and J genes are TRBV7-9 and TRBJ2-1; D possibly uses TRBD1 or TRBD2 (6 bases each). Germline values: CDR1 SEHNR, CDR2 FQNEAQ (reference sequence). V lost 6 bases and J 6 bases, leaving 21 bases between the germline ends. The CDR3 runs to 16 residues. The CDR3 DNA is TGTGCCAGCAGACCTTCTCCGGGGGCAGTTGGCAATGAGCAGTTCTTC. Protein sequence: CASRPSPGAVGNEQFF.

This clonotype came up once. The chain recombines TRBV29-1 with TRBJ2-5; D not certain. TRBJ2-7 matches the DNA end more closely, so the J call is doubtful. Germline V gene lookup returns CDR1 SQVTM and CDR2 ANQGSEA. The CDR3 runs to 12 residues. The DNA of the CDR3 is TGCAGCGTTGAATCTGGTAGATACGAGCAGTACTTC. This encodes CSVESGRYEQYF.